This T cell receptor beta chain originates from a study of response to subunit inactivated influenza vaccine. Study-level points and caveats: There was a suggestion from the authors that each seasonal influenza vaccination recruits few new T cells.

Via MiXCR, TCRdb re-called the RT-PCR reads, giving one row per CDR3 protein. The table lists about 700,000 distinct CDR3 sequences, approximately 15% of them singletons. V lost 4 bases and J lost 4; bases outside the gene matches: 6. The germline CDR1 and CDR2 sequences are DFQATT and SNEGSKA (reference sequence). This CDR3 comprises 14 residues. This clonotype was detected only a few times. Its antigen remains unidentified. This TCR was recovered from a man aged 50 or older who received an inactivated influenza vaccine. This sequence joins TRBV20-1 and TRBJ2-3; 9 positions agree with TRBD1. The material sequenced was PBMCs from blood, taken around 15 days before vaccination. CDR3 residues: CSATGQGHPDTQYF. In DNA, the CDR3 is TGCAGTGCTACCGGACAGGGGCACCCAGATACGCAGTATTTT.